Below, 18 T cell receptor beta chains from the same sample are listed, as sequenced in a study of cytomegalovirus exposure and HLA in healthy donors. In the PCR, 60 Vbeta and 13 Jbeta primers were used. The assay was immunoSEQ multiplex PCR, and TCRdb's table has in-frame clones only and misses some. The sample carries 210,000 or so clones, roughly 83% recorded once. Sample: PBMCs. The receptors shown here come from a boy aged 2-15 years in good health and CMV-seronegative.

The chain couples TRBV19 to TRBJ1-6; TRBD1 agrees at 10 bases. Trimming cost V 7 bases and J 12 bases; bases outside gene matches: 6. Germline CDR1 reads LNHDA; CDR2 reads SQIVND (reference sequence). The CDR3 extends over 13 amino acids. This chain's CDR3 is CASTGTGDLPLHF. Written as DNA, the CDR3 is TGTGCCAGTACCGGGACAGGGGATTTACCCCTCCACTTT.

J is TRBJ2-5 and V is TRBV19; 8 nucleotides align to TRBD1. Germline-derived CDR1 and CDR2 are LNHDA and SQIVND (reference sequence). J gave up 9 bases and V 7 bases, and 10 bases lay outside the gene matches. The CDR3 runs 13 residues. CDR3 amino acids: CASTVDRDGPQYF. CDR3 DNA sequence: TGTGCCAGTACCGTGGACAGGGACGGGCCCCAGTACTTC.

The V gene is TRBV13, the J gene TRBJ1-5, with D possibly being TRBD1 (5 bases). The germline V and J ends were trimmed by 4 bases and 5 bases, with 12 bases remaining between them. CDR3 length equals 14 residues. The V gene's germline CDR1 is PRHDT and CDR2 FYEKMQ (reference sequence). Written as DNA, the CDR3 is TGTGCCAGCAGCTCCGGGGGGGGTGATCAGCCCCAGCATTTT. It encodes CASSSGGGDQPQHF.

The chain recombines TRBV6-5 with TRBJ2-2, with 9 positions matching TRBD1. The CDR3 is 15 residues long. The V and J ends lost 6 bases and 1 base, in that order; junction bases with no gene match: 3. Looked up from germline, CDR1 is MNHEY and CDR2 is SVGAGI. CDR3 sequence (DNA): TGTGCCAGCAGGTCGGGACAGGGGAACACCGGGGAGCTGTTTTTT. Protein: CASRSGQGNTGELFF.

The chain recombines TRBV10-3 with TRBJ2-5, with 10 bases that match TRBD1. The J call may be mistaken, given a closer DNA end match to TRBJ2-7. CDR1 is ENHRY and CDR2 is SYGVKD in the germline V gene. The CDR3 spans 13 residues. DNA of the CDR3: TGTGCCATCAGGACCGGGACAGGGGTCGAGCAGTACTTC. It yields the protein CAIRTGTGVEQYF.

This rearrangement joins TRBV5-1 to TRBJ1-1; TRBD1 aligns across 9 bases. The CDR3 totals 15 residues. V was clipped by 0 bases and J by 8 bases; unmatched bases: 8. Germline V gene lookup returns CDR1 SGHRS and CDR2 YFSETQ. The CDR3 protein is CASSLDTGGPTEAFF. In DNA, the CDR3 is TGCGCCAGCAGCTTGGACACAGGGGGCCCCACCGAAGCTTTCTTT.

The V gene is TRBV11-2, the J gene TRBJ1-3, with TRBD1 identical over 7 bases. This CDR3 contains 15 residues. The J segment lost 4 bases and the V segment lost 5 bases, leaving 8 bases of the junction unmatched. Germline V lookup: CDR1 SGHAT, CDR2 FQNNGV. CDR3 sequence: CASSPLGQLGNTIYF. The CDR3 coding sequence is TGTGCCAGCAGCCCTCTGGGACAGCTGGGAAACACCATATATTTT.

The chain links TRBV11-2 to TRBJ2-1; D is undetermined. The V gene's germline CDR1 is SGHAT and CDR2 FQNNGV. CDR3 length: 14 amino acids. The germline V and J ends were trimmed by 0 bases and 8 bases, with 11 bases remaining between them. The CDR3 coding sequence is TGTGCCAGCAGCTTAGATCCCTCCCTCGATGAGCAGTTCTTC. This gives the protein CASSLDPSLDEQFF.

As concerns this clone: Other DNA sequences in this specimen translate into the identical CDR3. The chain recombines TRBV6-5 with TRBJ2-7; 7 nucleotides line up with TRBD1. Germline V gene lookup returns CDR1 MNHEY and CDR2 SVGAGI. The V gene end was trimmed by 6 bases and the J gene end by 4 bases; junction bases not matched to a gene: 3. This CDR3 contains 12 residues. CDR3 coding DNA: TGTGCCAGCAGCTTGGACAGGTACGAGCAGTACTTC. This sequence encodes CASSLDRYEQYF.

The chain employs TRBV6-5 and TRBJ2-7; TRBD1 agrees at 11 bases. There are 13 residues in the CDR3. After removal of 9 bases from V and 4 bases from J, the junction contained 5 bases not matched to a gene. CDR1 is MNHEY, CDR2 SVGAGI, per germline. The CDR3 bases are TGTGCCAGTCGCGGACAGGGGGCGTACGAGCAGTACTTC. Translation: CASRGQGAYEQYF.

V usage is TRBV2 and J usage is TRBJ1-1; D remains unclear. Trimming stripped 9 bases from V and 4 bases from J, with 12 bases between. Germline CDR1 reads SNHLY; CDR2 reads FYNNEI. The CDR3 sequence is 12 residues long. The CDR3 protein is CASQRGSTEAFF. DNA of the CDR3: TGTGCCAGTCAGCGTGGAAGCACTGAAGCTTTCTTT.

The chain combines TRBV13 with TRBJ1-3; 10 positions agree with TRBD1. The CDR3 is made up of 15 amino acids. CDR1 PRHDT and CDR2 FYEKMQ come from the germline V gene (reference sequence). J was trimmed by 3 bases and V by 5 bases; bases with no gene match: 4. CDR3 nucleotide sequence: TGTGCCAGCAGCCCCTGGACAGGGGGTGGAAACACCATATATTTT. This encodes CASSPWTGGGNTIYF.

Comment on this clone: Other DNA sequences in this specimen translate into the identical CDR3. The chain combines TRBV27 with TRBJ2-2; D might be TRBD1 (6 bases). CDR3 length: 13 residues. CDR1 and CDR2 from the germline V gene are MNHEY and SMNVEV (reference sequence). Between the trimmed V and J ends, which lost 5 bases and 5 bases, there was a span of 9 bases. CDR3 loop: CASSLQGTGELFF. The CDR3 DNA reads TGTGCCAGCAGTCTACAGGGAACCGGGGAGCTGTTTTTT.

The chain couples TRBV7-9 to TRBJ1-4; D is perhaps TRBD1 (6 bases). This CDR3 has 14 amino acids. In germline, CDR1 is SEHNR, CDR2 FQNEAQ (reference sequence). Between the trimmed V and J ends, which lost 1 base and 5 bases, there was a span of 8 bases. The CDR3 sequence is CASSLVTGNEKLFF. DNA of the CDR3: TGTGCCAGCAGCTTAGTTACAGGGAATGAAAAACTGTTTTTT. The whole variable domain, filled in from reference TRBV7-9 and TRBJ1-4, reads DTGVSQNPRHKITKRGQNVTFRCDPISEHNRLYWYRQTLGQGPEFLTYFQNEAQLEKSRLLSDRFSAERPKGSFSTLEIQRTEQGDSAMYLCASSLVTGNEKLFFGSGTQLSVL.

This chain uses TRBV27 with TRBJ2-3; 7 positions match TRBD2. V shed 5 bases and J 0 bases; nucleotides not matched to a gene: 5. This CDR3 comprises 15 residues. Germline V gene lookup returns CDR1 MNHEY and CDR2 SMNVEV (reference sequence). The CDR3 loop reads CASSRPSGSTDTQYF. The CDR3 DNA follows: TGTGCCAGCAGTCGCCCTAGCGGAAGCACAGATACGCAGTATTTT.

V is TRBV10-3 and J is TRBJ2-5; TRBD2 agrees at 7 bases. The germline V gene has CDR1 ENHRY and CDR2 SYGVKD. This CDR3 has 13 amino acids. The junction had 2 bases not matched to a gene; V was cut back by 4 bases and J by 3 bases. CDR3 bases: TGTGCCATCAGTGTCCTAGCGGAAGAGACCCAGTACTTC. This gives the protein CAISVLAEETQYF.

The CDR3 protein is CASSVVGGGYTF. The CDR3 region has the DNA TGTGCCAGCAGCGTAGTAGGAGGAGGCTACACCTTC. J is TRBJ1-2 and V is TRBV9, with D unresolved. The V gene's germline CDR1 is SGDLS and CDR2 YYNGEE. CDR3 size: 12 residues. V was clipped by 0 bases and J by 8 bases, with 8 bases between them.

The chain carries TRBV9 and TRBJ2-1; TRBD2 matches 8 bases. Germline loops: CDR1 SGDLS, CDR2 YYNGEE. The CDR3 has 13 amino acids. Trimming cost V 4 bases and J 13 bases; bases outside gene matches: 10. The CDR3 spells CASSPQGLGFQFF. CDR3 in DNA: TGTGCCAGCAGCCCTCAGGGACTAGGTTTTCAGTTCTTC.